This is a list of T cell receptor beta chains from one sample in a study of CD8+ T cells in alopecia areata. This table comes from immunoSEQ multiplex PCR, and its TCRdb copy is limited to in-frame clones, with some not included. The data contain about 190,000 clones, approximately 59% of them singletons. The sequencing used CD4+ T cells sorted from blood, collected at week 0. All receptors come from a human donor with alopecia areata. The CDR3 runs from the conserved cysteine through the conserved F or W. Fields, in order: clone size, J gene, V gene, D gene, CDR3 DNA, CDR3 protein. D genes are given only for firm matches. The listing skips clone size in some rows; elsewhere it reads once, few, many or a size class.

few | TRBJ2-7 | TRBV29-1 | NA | TGCAGCGTTGAAGGCCGGGGTCTTTACGAGCAGTACTTC | CSVEGRGLYEQYF
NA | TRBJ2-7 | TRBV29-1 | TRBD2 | TGCAGCGTGACTAGCGGCTACGAGCAGTACTTC | CSVTSGYEQYF
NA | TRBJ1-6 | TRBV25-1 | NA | TGTGCCAGCAGAGCAGGGGACGTAGGTCACCCCCTCCACTTT | CASRAGDVGHPLHF
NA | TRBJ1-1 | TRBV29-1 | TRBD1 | TGCAGCGTTTCCGGGACAGAGAACACTGAAGCTTTCTTT | CSVSGTENTEAFF
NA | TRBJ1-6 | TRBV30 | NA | TGTGCCTGGAGTTCAGGGGAGGGGGTTCCCCTCCACTTT | CAWSSGEGVPLHF
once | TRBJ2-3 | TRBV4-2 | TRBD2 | TGTGCCAGCAGCCAAGAACCGGGACTAGCGGGGGGCGGCACAGATACGCAGTATTTT | CASSQEPGLAGGGTDTQYF
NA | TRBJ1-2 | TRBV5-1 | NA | TGCGCCAGCAGCGCAATACAGACTAACTATGGCTACACCTTC | CASSAIQTNYGYTF
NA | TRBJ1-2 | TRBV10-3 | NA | TGTGCCATCAGTGAAATTAGGGAGGGCTACACCTTC | CAISEIREGYTF
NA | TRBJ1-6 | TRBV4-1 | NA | TGCGCCAGCAGCCAAGGCCGGGGGCGCGATAATTCACCCCTCCACTTT | CASSQGRGRDNSPLHF
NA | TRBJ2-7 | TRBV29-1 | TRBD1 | TGCAGCGTAACCCGGGACAGGGACGAGCAGTACTTC | CSVTRDRDEQYF
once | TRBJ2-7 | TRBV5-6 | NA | TGTGCCAGCAGCTTGCGGCCCCCGGTCCACGAGCAGTACTTC | CASSLRPPVHEQYF
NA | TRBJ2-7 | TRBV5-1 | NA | TGCGCCAGCAGCTTTGGCTACGAGCAGTACTTC | CASSFGYEQYF
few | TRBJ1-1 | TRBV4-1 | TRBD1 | TGCGCCAGCAGCCGGGGGAGTACGGGAGGACAGGGGGCGAGAACTGAAGCTTTCTTT | CASSRGSTGGQGARTEAFF
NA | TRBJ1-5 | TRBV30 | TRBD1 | TGTGCCTGGAGCCTGGGACAGGGTCACGGTCAGCCCCAGCATTTT | CAWSLGQGHGQPQHF
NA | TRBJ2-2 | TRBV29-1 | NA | TGCAGCGTGGAGAGGACAAGTACCGGGGAGCTGTTTTTT | CSVERTSTGELFF
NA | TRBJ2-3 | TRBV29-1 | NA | TGCAGTGGCTTAAAAACAGATACGCAGTATTTT | CSGLKTDTQYF
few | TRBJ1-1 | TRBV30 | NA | TGTGCCTGGGCGGGACCTAAAGCTTTCTTT | CAWAGPKAFF
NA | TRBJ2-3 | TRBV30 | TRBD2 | TGTGCCTGGAGTAAGGGACTAGCCGGATCCACAGATACGCAGTATTTT | CAWSKGLAGSTDTQYF
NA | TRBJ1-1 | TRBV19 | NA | TGTGCCAGTAGTATCCGGTCCTTCAGCAGGGAGACTTTCTTT | CASSIRSFSRETFF
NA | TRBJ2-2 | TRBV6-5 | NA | TGTGCCAGCAGTAGGACTGCGAACACCGGGGAGCTGTTTTTT | CASSRTANTGELFF
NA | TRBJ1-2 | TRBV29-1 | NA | TGCAGCGTTCCTGCCGGGGGGATAAACTATGGCTACACCTTC | CSVPAGGINYGYTF
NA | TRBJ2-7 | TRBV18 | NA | TGTGCCAGCTCACCACCGATGGAGTCCTACGAGCAGTACTTC | CASSPPMESYEQYF
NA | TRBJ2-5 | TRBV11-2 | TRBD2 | TGTGCCAGCAGCCTGAGGACTAGCGGGGGCCTAGGGGAGACCCAGTACTTC | CASSLRTSGGLGETQYF
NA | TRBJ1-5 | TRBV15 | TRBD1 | TGTGCCACCAGCAGGGGAGGACAGGGGGCGAAACAGCCCCAGCATTTT | CATSRGGQGAKQPQHF
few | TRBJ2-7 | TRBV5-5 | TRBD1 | TGTGCCAGCAGCGCACGTATGGGGACAGGGGGCTACGAGCAGTACTTC | CASSARMGTGGYEQYF
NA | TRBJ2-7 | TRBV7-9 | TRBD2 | TGTGCCAGCAGCTTAGTAGCCGGGACTAACCCCTACGAGCAGTACTTC | CASSLVAGTNPYEQYF
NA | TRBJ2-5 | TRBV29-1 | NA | TGCAGCGTCCAGAGGGTTGGAGGAGAGACCCAGTACTTC | CSVQRVGGETQYF
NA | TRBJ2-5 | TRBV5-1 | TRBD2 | TGCGCCAGCTCACCCCAGACTAGCGGGGGGTCTGAGACCCAGTACTTC | CASSPQTSGGSETQYF